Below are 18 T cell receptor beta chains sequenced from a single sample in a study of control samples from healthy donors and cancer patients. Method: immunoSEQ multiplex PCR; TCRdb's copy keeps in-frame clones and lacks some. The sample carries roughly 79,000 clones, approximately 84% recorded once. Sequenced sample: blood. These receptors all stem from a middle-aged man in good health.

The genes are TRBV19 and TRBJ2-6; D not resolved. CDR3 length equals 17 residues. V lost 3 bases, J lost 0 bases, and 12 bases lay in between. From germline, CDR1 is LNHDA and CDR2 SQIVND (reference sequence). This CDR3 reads CASSIERTSSGANVLTF. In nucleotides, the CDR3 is TGTGCCAGTAGTATCGAGAGGACGAGCTCTGGGGCCAACGTCCTGACTTTC.

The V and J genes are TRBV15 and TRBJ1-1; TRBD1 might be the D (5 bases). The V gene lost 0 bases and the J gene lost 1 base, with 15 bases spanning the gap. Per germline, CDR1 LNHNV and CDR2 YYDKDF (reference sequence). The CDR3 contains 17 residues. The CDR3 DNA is TGTGCCACCAGCAGAGATAGTATCTTACAGGAGAACACTGAAGCTTTCTTT. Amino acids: CATSRDSILQENTEAFF.

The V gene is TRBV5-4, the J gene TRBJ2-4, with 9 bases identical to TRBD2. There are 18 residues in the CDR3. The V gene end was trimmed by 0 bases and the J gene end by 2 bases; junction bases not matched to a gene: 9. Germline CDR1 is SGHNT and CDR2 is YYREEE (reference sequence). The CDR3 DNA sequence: TGTGCCAGCAGCTTGGCTTCTGCGGGAGGGCCTTCCAAAAACATTCAGTACTTC. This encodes CASSLASAGGPSKNIQYF.

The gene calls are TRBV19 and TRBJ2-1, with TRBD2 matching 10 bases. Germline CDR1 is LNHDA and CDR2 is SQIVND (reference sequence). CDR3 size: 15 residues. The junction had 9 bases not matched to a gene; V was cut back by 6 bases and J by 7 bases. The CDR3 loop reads CASRQLAGVRNEQFF. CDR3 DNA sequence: TGTGCCAGTAGACAGCTAGCGGGAGTGCGTAATGAGCAGTTCTTC.

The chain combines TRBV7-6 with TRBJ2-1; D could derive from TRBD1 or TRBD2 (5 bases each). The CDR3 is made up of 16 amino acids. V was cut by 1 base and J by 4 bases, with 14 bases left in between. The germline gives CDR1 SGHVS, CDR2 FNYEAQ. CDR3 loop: CASSLEQGPTYNEQFF. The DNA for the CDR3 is TGTGCCAGCAGCTTAGAGCAGGGACCTACTTACAATGAGCAGTTCTTC.

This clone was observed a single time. This CDR3 is CASSQEGTQYF. The CDR3 nucleotides read TGCGCCAGCAGCCAAGAGGGTACGCAGTATTTT. J is TRBJ2-3 and V is TRBV4-1; D unclear. V lost 0 bases to trimming and J lost 8 bases, with 3 bases between them. Germline V CDR1 and CDR2: MGHRA, YSYEKL. CDR3 length equals 11 residues.

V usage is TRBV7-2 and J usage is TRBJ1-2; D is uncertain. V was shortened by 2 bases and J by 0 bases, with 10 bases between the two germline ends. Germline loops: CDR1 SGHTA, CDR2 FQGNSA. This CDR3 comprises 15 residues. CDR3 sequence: CASSLPAAANYGYTF. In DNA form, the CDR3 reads TGTGCCAGCAGCTTACCCGCGGCGGCTAACTATGGCTACACCTTC. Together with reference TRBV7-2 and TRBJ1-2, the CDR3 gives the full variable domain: GAGVSQSPSNKVTEKGKDVELRCDPISGHTALYWYRQSLGQGLEFLIYFQGNSAPDKSGLPSDRFSAERTGGSVSTLTIQRTQQEDSAVYLCASSLPAAANYGYTFGSGTRLTVV.

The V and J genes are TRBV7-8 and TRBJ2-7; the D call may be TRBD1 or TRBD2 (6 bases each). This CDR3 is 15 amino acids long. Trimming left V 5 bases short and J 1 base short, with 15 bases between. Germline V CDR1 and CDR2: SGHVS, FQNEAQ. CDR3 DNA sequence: TGTGCCAGCAGCCTAAGGGGGGACCGATCCTACGAGCAGTACTTC. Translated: CASSLRGDRSYEQYF.

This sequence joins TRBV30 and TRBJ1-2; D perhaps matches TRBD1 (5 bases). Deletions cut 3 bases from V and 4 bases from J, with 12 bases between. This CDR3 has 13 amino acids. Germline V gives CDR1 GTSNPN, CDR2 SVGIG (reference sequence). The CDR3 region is CAWSLGGLYGYTF. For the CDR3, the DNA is TGTGCCTGGAGCCTCGGGGGTCTCTATGGCTACACCTTC.

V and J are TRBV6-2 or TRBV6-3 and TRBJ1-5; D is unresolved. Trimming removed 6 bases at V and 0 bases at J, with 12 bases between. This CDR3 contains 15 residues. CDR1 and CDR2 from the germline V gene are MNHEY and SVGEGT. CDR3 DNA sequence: TGTGCCAGCAGACCTGCGACGATTAGCAATCAGCCCCAGCATTTT. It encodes CASRPATISNQPQHF.

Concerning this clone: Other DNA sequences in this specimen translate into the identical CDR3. The CDR3 spells CASSLGGSGLYEQYF. The CDR3 nucleotides are TGTGCCAGCAGCTTAGGTGGTAGCGGGCTCTACGAGCAGTACTTC. The V call is TRBV7-8, the J call TRBJ2-7, with 7 bases that match TRBD2. CDR3 size: 15 residues. Losses at the gene ends were 1 base for V and 3 bases for J; bases not matched to a gene: 6. The V gene's germline CDR1 is SGHVS and CDR2 FQNEAQ.

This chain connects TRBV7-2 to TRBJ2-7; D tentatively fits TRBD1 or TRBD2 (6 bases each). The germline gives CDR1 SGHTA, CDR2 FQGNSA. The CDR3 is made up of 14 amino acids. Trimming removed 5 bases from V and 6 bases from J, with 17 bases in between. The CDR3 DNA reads TGTGCCAGCAGCCCGATGGGGGCGGGGCTCGAGCAGTACTTC. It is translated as CASSPMGAGLEQYF.

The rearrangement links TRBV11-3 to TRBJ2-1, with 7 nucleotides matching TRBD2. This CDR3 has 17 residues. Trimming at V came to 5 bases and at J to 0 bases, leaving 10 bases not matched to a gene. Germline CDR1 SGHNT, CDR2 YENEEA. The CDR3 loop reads CASSPRRGKSSYNEQFF. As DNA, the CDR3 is TGTGCCAGCAGCCCCCGGCGGGGGAAGAGCTCCTACAATGAGCAGTTCTTC. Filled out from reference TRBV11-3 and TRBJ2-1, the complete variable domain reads EAGVVQSPRYKIIEKKQPVAFWCNPISGHNTLYWYLQNLGQGPELLIRYENEEAVDDSQLPKDRFSAERLKGVDSTLKIQPAELGDSAVYLCASSPRRGKSSYNEQFFGPGTRLTVL.

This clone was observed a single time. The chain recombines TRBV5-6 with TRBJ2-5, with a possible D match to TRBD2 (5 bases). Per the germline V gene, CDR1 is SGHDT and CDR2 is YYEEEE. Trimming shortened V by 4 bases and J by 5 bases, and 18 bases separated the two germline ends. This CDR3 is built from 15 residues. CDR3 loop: CASSPKSRGWETQYF. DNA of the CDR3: TGTGCCAGCAGCCCAAAAAGCCGGGGATGGGAGACCCAGTACTTC.

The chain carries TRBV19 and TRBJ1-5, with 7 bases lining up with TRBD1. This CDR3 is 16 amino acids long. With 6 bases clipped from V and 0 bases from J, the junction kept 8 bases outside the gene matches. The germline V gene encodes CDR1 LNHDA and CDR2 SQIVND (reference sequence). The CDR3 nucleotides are TGTGCCAGTAGCCCCAGGGGGGGTTTTAGCAATCAGCCCCAGCATTTT. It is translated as CASSPRGGFSNQPQHF.

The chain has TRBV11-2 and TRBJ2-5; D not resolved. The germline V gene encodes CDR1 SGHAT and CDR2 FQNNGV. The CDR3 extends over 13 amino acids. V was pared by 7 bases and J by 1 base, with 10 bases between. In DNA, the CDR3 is TGTGCCAGCACCGTACACCGCCAAGAGACCCAGTACTTC. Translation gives CASTVHRQETQYF.

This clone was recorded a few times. The DNA of the CDR3 is TGTGCCAGCAGTGCCCAAATCGGGACAGGGTATGAAAAACTGTTTTTT. This sequence encodes CASSAQIGTGYEKLFF. The rearrangement uses TRBV6-1 and TRBJ1-4, with 9 positions matching TRBD1. Germline V gene sequence: CDR1 MNHNS, CDR2 SASEGT. CDR3 size: 16 residues. V lost 4 bases and J lost 6; bases outside the gene matches: 9.

CDR3 bases: TGTGCCATCAGGGGGGACAGAACAGATAATTCACCCCTCCACTTT. As protein: CAIRGDRTDNSPLHF. This chain connects TRBV10-3 to TRBJ1-6, with 7 bases identical to TRBD1. Per germline, CDR1 ENHRY and CDR2 SYGVKD. V lost 6 bases to trimming and J lost 5 bases; unmatched junction nucleotides: 7. This CDR3 is 15 amino acids long.